These 20 T cell receptor beta chains were sequenced from one sample in a study of Graves' ophthalmopathy and Graves' hyperthyroidism (dated by TCRdb to 2016 to 2019). Data came from an Illumina HiSeq 2000. For repertoire sequencing, the TCR beta CDR3 regions were amplified from RNA transcripts. A first-round RT-PCR used HTBI primers with the Qiagen OneStep RT-PCR kit, followed by a second-round multiplex PCR, size selection and purification. Through fastp at Q25 and MiXCR, TCRdb rebuilt clones from the public reads, retaining in-frame beta chains. Rows matching on CDR3 protein sequence are summarized as one entry with the most common DNA and genes. The sample profile shows 200,000 to 250,000 distinct CDR3 sequences; around 45% of them were found once. Less than 60% of the sample is held by the ten biggest clonotypes. Sequencing was carried out using peripheral blood. These TCRs come from an adult man with Graves' ophthalmopathy.

This clonotype has just a few counts. Here the CDR3 reads CASKTGQGRNGYTF. CDR3 nucleotides: TGTGCCAGTAAGACGGGGCAGGGAAGGAATGGCTACACCTTC. The rearrangement joins TRBV19 to TRBJ1-2; maybe TRBD1 (5 bases). This CDR3 has 14 amino acids. The V end lost 7 bases, the J end lost 6 bases, and 18 bases lay between the germline ends. Germline CDR1 reads LNHDA; CDR2 reads SQIVND (reference sequence). The full variable domain, rest sourced from reference TRBV19 and TRBJ1-2, is DGGITQSPKYLFRKEGQNVTLSCEQNLNHDAMYWYRQDPGQGLRLIYYSQIVNDFQKGDIAEGYSVSREKKESFPLTVTSAQKNPTAFYLCASKTGQGRNGYTFGSGTRLTVV.

This clonotype was seen only a few times. The chain recombines TRBV7-6 with TRBJ2-7; D not certain. The germline V gene has CDR1 SGHVS and CDR2 FNYEAQ. With 3 bases removed from V and 5 bases from J, the gap between germline ends came to 11 bases. This CDR3 comprises 13 residues. The DNA for the CDR3 is TGTGCCAGCAGCTTTAACGTTCGGGACGAGCAGTACTTC. It translates to CASSFNVRDEQYF.

This clonotype has ten or more counts. The rearrangement joins TRBV2 to TRBJ2-5, with D unclear. V was pared by 6 bases and J by 1 base, with 0 bases between. This CDR3 comprises 10 residues. Germline CDR1 SNHLY, CDR2 FYNNEI. The CDR3 region is CASSQETQYF. The CDR3 DNA follows: TGTGCCAGCAGCCAAGAGACCCAGTACTTC.

In this sample, this clonotype turned up many times. CDR3: CASRGLYEQYF. CDR3 DNA: TGTGCCAGCAGAGGACTCTACGAGCAGTACTTC. The rearrangement links TRBV2 to TRBJ2-7, with TRBD2 as a possible D gene (5 bases). This CDR3 contains 11 residues. Germline loops: CDR1 SNHLY, CDR2 FYNNEI. Trimming removed 6 bases from V and 3 bases from J, with 6 bases in between.

On this clonotype itself: This could be a read error, since a much larger clone is one nucleotide away. The chain joins TRBV10-3 to TRBJ1-4, with a possible D match to TRBD1 (5 bases). The CDR3 extends over 15 amino acids. The V end lost 0 bases, the J end lost 6 bases, and 11 bases lay between the germline ends. CDR1 ENHRY and CDR2 SYGVKD come from the germline V gene. The DNA for the CDR3 is TGTGCCATCAGTGAGTCGCGTCAGGGCGATGAAAAACTGTTTTTT. Its protein is CAISESRQGDEKLFF.

CDR3 nucleotide sequence: TGCGCCAGCAAGGAGGGAAACGAGCAGTACTTC. Its protein is CASKEGNEQYF. The chain has TRBV10-2 and TRBJ2-7, with a possible D match to TRBD2 (6 bases). The ends were cut back, 7 bases at V and 5 bases at J, with 9 bases in the middle. The germline V gene encodes CDR1 WSHSY and CDR2 SAAADI. The length of the CDR3 is 11 residues.

The chain couples TRBV5-6 to TRBJ1-5; D is unresolved. The CDR3 is made up of 16 amino acids. Germline V gene data show CDR1 as SGHDT and CDR2 as YYEEEE. The germline V and J ends were trimmed by 0 bases and 3 bases, with 13 bases remaining between them. CDR3 in amino acids: CASSLGTRPYNQPQHF. The CDR3 region has the DNA TGTGCCAGCAGCTTGGGCACCAGACCCTACAATCAGCCCCAGCATTTT.

V usage is TRBV5-8 and J usage is TRBJ2-7, with D possibly being TRBD2 (5 bases). This CDR3 has 12 amino acids. Trimming shortened V by 2 bases and J by 10 bases, and 13 bases separated the two germline ends. Germline CDR1 SGHTS, CDR2 YDEGEE. The CDR3 DNA reads as TGTGCCAGCAGCTTAGAACTGAGGGCTCAGTACTTC. Amino acids: CASSLELRAQYF.

The sample holds a few counts of this clonotype. The CDR3 is CASSKGSSTGELFF. The CDR3 nucleotides are TGTGCCAGTAGTAAAGGGTCGAGCACCGGGGAGCTGTTTTTT. The chain carries TRBV19 and TRBJ2-2; no clear D gene. Per the germline V gene, CDR1 is LNHDA and CDR2 is SQIVND (reference sequence). The CDR3 is made up of 14 amino acids. The V and J ends lost 4 bases and 4 bases respectively, with 10 bases between them.

In nucleotides, the CDR3 is TGCAGCTTGGGGCAGGCCTACGAGCAGTACTTC. It codes for CSLGQAYEQYF. V and J are TRBV29-1 and TRBJ2-7; perhaps TRBD1 as D (5 bases). The germline CDR1 and CDR2 sequences are SQVTM and ANQGSEA. With 8 bases removed from V and 2 bases from J, the gap between germline ends came to 10 bases. The CDR3 sequence is 11 residues long.

With regard to this clonotype: A much larger clone differs by one base, so this may be a read error. The CDR3 sequence: CGSSVAGVNSPLHF. The CDR3 DNA reads as TGTGGCAGCAGCGTAGCAGGAGTCAATTCACCCCTCCACTTT. The rearrangement joins TRBV9 to TRBJ1-6; the D is unclear. CDR1 SGDLS and CDR2 YYNGEE come from the germline V gene. This CDR3 comprises 14 residues.

The chain employs TRBV29-1 and TRBJ1-2; the D gene is possibly TRBD1 (5 bases). This CDR3 has 15 amino acids. Germline V gene lookup returns CDR1 SQVTM and CDR2 ANQGSEA. Trimming cost V 7 bases and J 0 bases, with 18 bases left between them. This CDR3 reads CSAGGDLTANYGYTF. CDR3 DNA: TGCAGCGCCGGGGGGGACCTCACAGCTAACTATGGCTACACCTTC.

This clonotype was detected only a few times. The chain carries TRBV2 and TRBJ1-2; D gene ambiguous. The CDR3 runs 16 residues. Germline assignment: CDR1 SNHLY and CDR2 FYNNEI. With 3 bases removed from V and 4 bases from J, the gap between germline ends came to 18 bases. Here the CDR3 reads CASSDKWTPRGYGYTF. As DNA, the CDR3 is TGTGCCAGCAGTGACAAGTGGACCCCCCGGGGCTATGGCTACACCTTC.

This sequence joins TRBV2 and TRBJ1-5; a weak D match, TRBD1 (5 bases). The germline V gene has CDR1 SNHLY and CDR2 FYNNEI. Trimming took off 5 bases at V and 0 bases at J, with 11 bases between the two ends. The CDR3 is 15 residues long. Here the CDR3 reads CASSYGGASNQPQHF. The CDR3 coding sequence is TGTGCCAGCAGTTATGGTGGGGCTAGCAATCAGCCCCAGCATTTT.

CDR3 nucleotide sequence: TGTGCCACCAGTCAGGGATCCAACTATGGCTACACCTTC. This sequence encodes CATSQGSNYGYTF. This chain uses TRBV24-1 with TRBJ1-2; tentatively, D is TRBD1 (5 bases). V lost 6 bases, J lost 2 bases, and 9 bases lay in between. CDR1 and CDR2 from the germline V gene are KGHDR and SFDVKD. The CDR3 runs to 13 residues.

J is TRBJ1-1 and V is TRBV11-2; a weak D match, TRBD1 (6 bases). V was cut by 3 bases and J by 5 bases, with 13 bases left in between. In germline, CDR1 is SGHAT, CDR2 FQNNGV. This CDR3 has 14 residues. The CDR3 is CASSLGRGVTEAFF. The CDR3 DNA follows: TGTGCCAGCAGCTTGGGCAGGGGTGTGACTGAAGCTTTCTTT.

This clonotype was found once. The rearrangement uses TRBV10-3 and TRBJ1-1; TRBD1 might be the D (5 bases). Trimming took 2 bases from V and 0 from J, leaving 13 bases between them. Germline CDR1 and CDR2: ENHRY and SYGVKD. The CDR3 has 16 amino acids. The CDR3 DNA is TGTGCCATCAGTGAGCCAGGGACGGGCATGAACACTGAAGCTTTCTTT. Encoded protein: CAISEPGTGMNTEAFF.

This clonotype has a single count. V and J are TRBV4-1 and TRBJ1-3, with TRBD1 matching over 7 bases. Germline CDR1 MGHRA, CDR2 YSYEKL. The CDR3 consists of 13 residues. V trimming: 4 bases; J trimming: 7 bases; junction bases outside the gene matches: 4. The CDR3 is CASSLQQGNTIYF. DNA for the CDR3: TGCGCCAGCAGCCTTCAACAGGGGAACACCATATATTTT.

This clonotype showed up just a few times. V usage is TRBV25-1 and J usage is TRBJ1-4; 7 nucleotides agree with TRBD1. This CDR3 is built from 16 residues. The germline V gene has CDR1 MGHDK and CDR2 SYGVNS. V shed 0 bases, J shed 5 bases, and the junction held 6 bases outside the gene matches. CDR3 loop: CASSEYRAGGNEKLFF. The CDR3 nucleotides are TGTGCCAGCAGTGAATATAGGGCAGGGGGGAATGAAAAACTGTTTTTT.

This rearrangement joins TRBV14 to TRBJ2-2; no clear D gene. V lost 4 bases and J lost 4, with 10 bases in between. The CDR3 is made up of 14 amino acids. Germline CDR1 reads SGHDN; CDR2 reads FVKESK. The CDR3, as DNA: TGTGCCAGCAGCCTTCTTCATAGCACCGGGGAGCTGTTTTTT. Amino acids: CASSLLHSTGELFF.